This T cell receptor beta chain was sequenced during a study of shared clonotypes between healthy human individuals. Sequencing used immunoSEQ multiplex PCR; TCRdb keeps in-frame clones, though not all of them. The sample shows some 1 million clones, approximately 70% of them seen only once. CD45RA-negative memory and CD45RA+ naive subsets were split from the CD4+ cells. Per the germline V gene, CDR1 is MDHEN and CDR2 is SYDVKM. The CDR3 covers 15 residues. Trimming took off 3 bases at V and 7 bases at J, with 15 bases between the two ends. In its sample, this clone was seen once. As yet, its antigen is unknown. Study-wide results and caveats: Shared across a few donors were around 5% of the naive CD4 clonotypes.

This receptor was taken from a man between 18 and 35 years old in good health. This rearrangement joins TRBV28 to TRBJ2-2; the D is unclear. Sample: memory CD4+ T cells sorted from blood. Sample subset: CD45RA-negative fraction. CDR3 coding DNA: TGTGCCAGCAGTTTTATTGACTCACGGATCGGGGAGCTGTTTTTT. Its protein is CASSFIDSRIGELFF.